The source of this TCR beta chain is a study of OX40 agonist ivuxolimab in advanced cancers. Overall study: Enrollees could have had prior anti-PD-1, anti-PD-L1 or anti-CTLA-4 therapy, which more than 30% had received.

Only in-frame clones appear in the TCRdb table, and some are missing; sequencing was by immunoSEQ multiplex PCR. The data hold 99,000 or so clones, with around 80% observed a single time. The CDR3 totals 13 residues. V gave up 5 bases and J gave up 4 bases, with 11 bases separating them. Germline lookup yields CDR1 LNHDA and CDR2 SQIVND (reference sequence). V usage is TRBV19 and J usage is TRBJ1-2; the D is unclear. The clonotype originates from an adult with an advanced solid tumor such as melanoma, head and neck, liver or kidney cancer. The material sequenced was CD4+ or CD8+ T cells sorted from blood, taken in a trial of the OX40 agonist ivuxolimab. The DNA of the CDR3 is TGTGCCAGTAGTTATTGGGAGGGCTATGGCTACACCTTC. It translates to CASSYWEGYGYTF.